These 5 T cell receptor beta chains came from one sample sequenced in a study of cytomegalovirus exposure and HLA in healthy donors. It was with 60 Vbeta and 13 Jbeta primers that the PCR ran. The repertoire was sequenced with immunoSEQ multiplex PCR; TCRdb's copy has only in-frame clones and lacks some. Its table lists tens of thousands of clones. Sequenced input: PBMCs. The receptors originated from a man between 40 and 49 years old in good health and CMV-seronegative.

V is TRBV10-3 and J is TRBJ1-1; 9 bases match TRBD1. Germline V gene lookup returns CDR1 ENHRY and CDR2 SYGVKD. Trimming removed 6 bases from V and 3 bases from J; junction bases left unmatched: 2. The CDR3 extends over 13 amino acids. CDR3 bases: TGTGCCATCAGCGGGGACAGGGACACTGAAGCTTTCTTT. The encoded protein is CAISGDRDTEAFF.

V gene TRBV28 combines with J gene TRBJ2-7, with 7 bases matching TRBD1. The CDR3 runs to 14 residues. The germline V gene has CDR1 MDHEN and CDR2 SYDVKM. With V trimmed by 4 bases and J by 6 bases, 9 bases remained unmatched. The CDR3 reads CASSSTLTGSEQYF. DNA of the CDR3: TGTGCCAGCAGTTCAACCCTGACAGGGAGCGAGCAGTACTTC.

The genes are TRBV13 and TRBJ1-1; 11 bases map to TRBD1. Germline CDR1 reads PRHDT; CDR2 reads FYEKMQ (reference sequence). The CDR3 extends over 15 amino acids. Trimming at V came to 4 bases and at J to 4 bases, leaving 5 bases not matched to a gene. DNA for the CDR3: TGTGCCAGCAGCTATGGGGGGACAGGGGGCACTGAAGCTTTCTTT. Residues: CASSYGGTGGTEAFF.

This chain connects TRBV30 to TRBJ1-2; 9 bases are shared with TRBD1. V gave up 2 bases and J gave up 8 bases; unmatched junction bases: 9. Per germline, CDR1 GTSNPN and CDR2 SVGIG (reference sequence). This CDR3 is 14 amino acids long. In DNA, the CDR3 is TGTGCCTGGAGTCTGCAAACAGGGGGCCGAGGCTACACCTTC. It translates to CAWSLQTGGRGYTF.

The V gene is TRBV15, the J gene TRBJ2-7; D unresolved. This CDR3 has 13 residues. Germline CDR1 is LNHNV and CDR2 is YYDKDF (reference sequence). The V and J ends lost 1 base and 4 bases respectively, with 8 bases between them. CDR3 in amino acids: CATSRVEPYEQYF. The DNA for the CDR3 is TGTGCCACCAGCAGAGTTGAGCCGTACGAGCAGTACTTC.